This is a list of T cell receptor beta chains from one sample in a study of cytomegalovirus exposure and HLA in healthy donors. The assay was immunoSEQ multiplex PCR, and TCRdb's table has in-frame clones only and misses some. The sample has more than 140,000 clones, over 70% seen once; the top ten hold approximately 6.1%. Specimen: PBMCs. The receptors originated from a man younger than 45 in good health and CMV-seropositive. Each CDR3 is given with its conserved first and last residue. The D gene is left open where the match is weak. Clone size is given for some rows only: seen once, a few or many times, or a class if the clone is expanded.

V: TRBV6-5; size: once; J: TRBJ2-7; D: TRBD2; DNA: TGTGCCAGCAGAGTAGCGGGAGCAAGAGAGCAGTACTTC; CDR3: CASRVAGAREQYF
V: TRBV11-2; size: NA; J: TRBJ2-7; D: TRBD2; DNA: TGTGCCAGCAGCACGACTAGCGGGGGCATCGAGCAGTACTTC; CDR3: CASSTTSGGIEQYF
V: TRBV27; size: NA; J: TRBJ2-1; D: TRBD1; DNA: TGTGCCAGCAGTTTATCGCCCGGGACAGGGGTGAATGAGCAGTTCTTC; CDR3: CASSLSPGTGVNEQFF
V: TRBV7-9; size: NA; J: TRBJ1-2; D: NA; DNA: TGTGCCGAGGGCTGGGAGATTCCTTATGGCTACACCTTC; CDR3: CAEGWEIPYGYTF
V: TRBV19; size: NA; J: TRBJ1-5; D: NA; DNA: TGTGCCAGTAGTATAGTTTATAGCAATCAGCCCCAGCATTTT; CDR3: CASSIVYSNQPQHF
V: TRBV6-6; size: NA; J: TRBJ2-7; D: NA; DNA: TGTGCCAGCAGTTACTCGACGGCGGTCTCCTACGAGCAGTACTTC; CDR3: CASSYSTAVSYEQYF
V: TRBV2; size: NA; J: TRBJ2-3; D: NA; DNA: TGTGCCAGCAAGGCCCTTTCAGGGGCGGGCACAGGTACGCAGTATTTT; CDR3: CASKALSGAGTGTQYF
V: TRBV4-1; size: NA; J: TRBJ2-3; D: NA; DNA: TGCGCCAGCAGCCAAGACTCACTAGGGCTCCCAGATACGCAGTATTTT; CDR3: CASSQDSLGLPDTQYF
V: TRBV28; size: NA; J: TRBJ1-3; D: TRBD1; DNA: TGTGCCAGCAGGGCCCGGGACAGGTACTCTGGAAACACCATATATTTT; CDR3: CASRARDRYSGNTIYF
V: TRBV7-9; size: NA; J: TRBJ1-1; D: TRBD1; DNA: TGTGCCAGCAGCAAGCAGGGGGCGACTGAAGCTTTCTTT; CDR3: CASSKQGATEAFF
V: TRBV12-2; size: NA; J: TRBJ2-3; D: NA; DNA: TGTGCAAGTCGCTCTAGCGGGGGAGAGGGCCCCACAGATACGCAGTATTTT; CDR3: CASRSSGGEGPTDTQYF
V: TRBV6-1; size: few; J: TRBJ1-1; D: NA; DNA: TGTGCCAGCAGCGAACGGGGAATCGGAGCTTTCTTT; CDR3: CASSERGIGAFF
V: TRBV19; size: NA; J: TRBJ2-7; D: TRBD2; DNA: TGTGCCAGTAGTATCGGACTAGCGGGAGGGAGCGAGCAGTACTTC; CDR3: CASSIGLAGGSEQYF
V: TRBV15; size: once; J: TRBJ2-6; D: NA; DNA: TGTGCCACCAGCATTAGTCAGGGGTCTGGGGCCAACGGCCTGACTTTC; CDR3: CATSISQGSGANGLTF
V: TRBV4-1; size: NA; J: TRBJ2-5; D: TRBD2; DNA: TGCGCCAGCAGCCAAATCGGGGGGGCCGGGGAGACCCAGTACTTC; CDR3: CASSQIGGAGETQYF